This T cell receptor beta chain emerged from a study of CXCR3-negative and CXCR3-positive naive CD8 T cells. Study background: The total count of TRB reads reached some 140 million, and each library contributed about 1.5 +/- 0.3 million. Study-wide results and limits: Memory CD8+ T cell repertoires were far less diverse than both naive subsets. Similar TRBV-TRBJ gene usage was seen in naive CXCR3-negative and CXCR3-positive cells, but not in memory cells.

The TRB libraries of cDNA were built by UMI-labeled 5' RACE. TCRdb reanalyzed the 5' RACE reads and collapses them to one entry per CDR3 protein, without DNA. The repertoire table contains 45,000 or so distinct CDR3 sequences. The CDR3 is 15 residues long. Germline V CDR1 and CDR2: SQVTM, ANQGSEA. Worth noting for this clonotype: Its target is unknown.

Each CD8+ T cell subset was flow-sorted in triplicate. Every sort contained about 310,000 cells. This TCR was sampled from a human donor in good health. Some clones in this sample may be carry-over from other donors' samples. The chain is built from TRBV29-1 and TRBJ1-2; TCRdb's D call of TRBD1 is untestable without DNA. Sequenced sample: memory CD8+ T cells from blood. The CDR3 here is CSVGSPGQAVYGYTF.